This TCR beta chain was sequenced during a study of blood T cell repertoires in COVID-19. Study at large: The United States, Italy and Spain supplied acute and convalescent COVID-19 samples. T cells, B-cell-depleted T cells, or PBMCs provided the cDNA or gDNA that served as material.

Authors' processing steps: Nucleated cell counts were estimated from reference gene primer amplification. This table comes from immunoSEQ multiplex PCR, and its TCRdb copy is limited to in-frame clones, with some not included. V and J calls and clone size are copied from that table; D and trimming were computed from the DNA. The data hold some 700,000 clones, with just under 90% observed a single time. This CDR3 has 14 residues. The J segment lost 8 bases and the V segment lost 6 bases, leaving 9 bases of the junction unmatched. Per the germline V gene, CDR1 is MNHEY and CDR2 is SMNVEV (reference sequence).

Sequenced sample: peripheral blood. This chain uses TRBV27 with TRBJ1-4; TRBD1 aligns across 7 bases. The TCR was taken from a woman younger than 35 with acute or convalescent COVID-19. The CDR3 DNA sequence: TGTGCCAGCAGGTATCTGACAGGGACAGAAAAACTGTTTTTT. The encoded protein is CASRYLTGTEKLFF.